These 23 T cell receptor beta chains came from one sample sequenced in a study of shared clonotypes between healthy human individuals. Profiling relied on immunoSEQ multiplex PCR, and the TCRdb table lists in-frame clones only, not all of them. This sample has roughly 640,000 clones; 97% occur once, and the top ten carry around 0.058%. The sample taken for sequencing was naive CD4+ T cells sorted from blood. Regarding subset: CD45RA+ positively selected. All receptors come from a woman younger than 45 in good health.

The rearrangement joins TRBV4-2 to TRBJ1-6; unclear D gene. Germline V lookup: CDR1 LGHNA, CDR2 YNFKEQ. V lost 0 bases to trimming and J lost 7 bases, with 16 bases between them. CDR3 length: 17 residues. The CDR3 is CASSQDFSSKGNSPLHF. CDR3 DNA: TGTGCCAGCAGCCAAGATTTCTCATCGAAAGGGAATTCACCCCTCCACTTT.

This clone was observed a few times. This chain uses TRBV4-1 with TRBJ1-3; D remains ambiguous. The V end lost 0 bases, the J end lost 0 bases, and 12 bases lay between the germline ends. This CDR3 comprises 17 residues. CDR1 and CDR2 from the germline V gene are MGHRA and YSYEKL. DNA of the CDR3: TGCGCCAGCAGCCAAGATCTTGGACGGTCCTCTGGAAACACCATATATTTT. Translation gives CASSQDLGRSSGNTIYF.

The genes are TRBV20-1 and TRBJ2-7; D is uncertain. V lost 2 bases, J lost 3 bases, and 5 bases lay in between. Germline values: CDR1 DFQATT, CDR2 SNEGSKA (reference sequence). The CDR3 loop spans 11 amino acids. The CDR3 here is CSARYYYEQYF. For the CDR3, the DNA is TGCAGTGCTAGATACTACTACGAGCAGTACTTC.

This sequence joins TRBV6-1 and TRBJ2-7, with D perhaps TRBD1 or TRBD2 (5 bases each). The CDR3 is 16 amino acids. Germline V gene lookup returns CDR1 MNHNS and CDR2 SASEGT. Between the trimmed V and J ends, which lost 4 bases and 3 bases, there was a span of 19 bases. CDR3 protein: CASSGGWDGRIYEQYF. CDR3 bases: TGTGCCAGCAGTGGTGGTTGGGACGGCAGAATCTACGAGCAGTACTTC.

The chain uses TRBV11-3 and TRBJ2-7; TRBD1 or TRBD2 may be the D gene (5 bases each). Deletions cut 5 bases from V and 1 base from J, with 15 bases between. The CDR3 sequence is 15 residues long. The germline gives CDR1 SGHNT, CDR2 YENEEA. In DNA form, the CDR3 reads TGTGCCAGCAGCGCAGCCTATGGGGGTTCCTACGAGCAGTACTTC. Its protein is CASSAAYGGSYEQYF.

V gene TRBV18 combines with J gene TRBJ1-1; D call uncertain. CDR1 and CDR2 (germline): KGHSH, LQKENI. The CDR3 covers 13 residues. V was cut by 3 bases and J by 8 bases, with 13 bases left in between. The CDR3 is CASSPNLETEAFF. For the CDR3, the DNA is TGTGCCAGCTCACCCAATCTTGAGACAGAAGCTTTCTTT.

Written as DNA, the CDR3 is TGTGCCAGCAGCCTCGGCGCATTGGCAGGGGGCGAGCAGTACTTC. Translation gives CASSLGALAGGEQYF. This rearrangement joins TRBV7-9 to TRBJ2-7; 7 nucleotides match TRBD1. Germline V gives CDR1 SEHNR, CDR2 FQNEAQ (reference sequence). The V and J ends lost 5 bases and 6 bases, in that order; junction bases with no gene match: 13. The CDR3 runs 15 residues.

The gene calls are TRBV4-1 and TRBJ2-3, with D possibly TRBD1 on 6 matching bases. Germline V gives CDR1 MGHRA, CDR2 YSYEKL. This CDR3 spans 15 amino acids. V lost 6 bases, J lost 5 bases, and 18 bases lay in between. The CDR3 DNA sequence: TGCGCCAGCAGGCCGGCTAGGGGACAACGAGATACGCAGTATTTT. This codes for CASRPARGQRDTQYF.

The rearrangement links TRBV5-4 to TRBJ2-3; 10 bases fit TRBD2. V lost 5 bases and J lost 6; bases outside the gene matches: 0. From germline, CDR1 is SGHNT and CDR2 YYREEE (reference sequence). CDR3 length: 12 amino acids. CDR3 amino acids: CASSSGRDTQYF. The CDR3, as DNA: TGTGCCAGCAGTAGCGGGAGGGATACGCAGTATTTT. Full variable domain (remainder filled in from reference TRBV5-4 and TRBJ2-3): ETGVTQSPTHLIKTRGQQVTLRCSSQSGHNTVSWYQQALGQGPQFIFQYYREEENGRGNFPPRFSGLQFPNYSSELNVNALELDDSALYLCASSSGRDTQYFGPGTRLTVL.

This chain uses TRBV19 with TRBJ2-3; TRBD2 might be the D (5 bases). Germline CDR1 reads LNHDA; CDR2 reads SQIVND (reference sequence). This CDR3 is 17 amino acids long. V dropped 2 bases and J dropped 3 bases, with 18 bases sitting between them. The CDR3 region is CASSIKSPSGITDTQYF. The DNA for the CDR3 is TGTGCCAGTAGTATAAAATCCCCATCGGGGATAACAGATACGCAGTATTTT. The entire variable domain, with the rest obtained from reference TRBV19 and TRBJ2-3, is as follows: DGGITQSPKYLFRKEGQNVTLSCEQNLNHDAMYWYRQDPGQGLRLIYYSQIVNDFQKGDIAEGYSVSREKKESFPLTVTSAQKNPTAFYLCASSIKSPSGITDTQYFGPGTRLTVL.

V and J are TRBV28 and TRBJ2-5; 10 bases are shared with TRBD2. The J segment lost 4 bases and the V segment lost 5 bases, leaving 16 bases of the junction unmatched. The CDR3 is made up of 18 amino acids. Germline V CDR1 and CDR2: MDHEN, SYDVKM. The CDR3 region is CASSPHTGSGRSPETQYF. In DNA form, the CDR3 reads TGTGCCAGCAGTCCACACACGGGTAGCGGGAGGTCCCCAGAGACCCAGTACTTC.

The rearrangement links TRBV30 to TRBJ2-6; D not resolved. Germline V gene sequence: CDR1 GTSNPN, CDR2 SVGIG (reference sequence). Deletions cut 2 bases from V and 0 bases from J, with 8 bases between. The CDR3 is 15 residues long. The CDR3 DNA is TGTGCCTGGAGTAGGTCGAACTCTGGGGCCAACGTCCTGACTTTC. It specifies CAWSRSNSGANVLTF.

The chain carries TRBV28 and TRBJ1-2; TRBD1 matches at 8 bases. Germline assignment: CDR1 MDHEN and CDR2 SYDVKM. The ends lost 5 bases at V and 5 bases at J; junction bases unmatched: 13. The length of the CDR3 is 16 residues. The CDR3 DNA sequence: TGTGCCAGCAGTCCTGACGCAGGGGGCCCTTTTTATGGCTACACCTTC. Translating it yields CASSPDAGGPFYGYTF.

The CDR3 coding sequence is TGTGCCAGCTCACCCGATCGGTCCTACGAGCAGTACTTC. Protein product: CASSPDRSYEQYF. The chain uses TRBV18 and TRBJ2-7; D is uncertain. Trimming removed 3 bases at V and 1 base at J, with 7 bases between. The CDR3 has 13 amino acids. In germline, CDR1 is KGHSH, CDR2 LQKENI. The whole variable domain, remainder taken from reference TRBV18 and TRBJ2-7, is NAGVMQNPRHLVRRRGQEARLRCSPMKGHSHVYWYRQLPEEGLKFMVYLQKENIIDESGMPKERFSAEFPKEGPSILRIQQVVRGDSAAYFCASSPDRSYEQYFGPGTRLTVT.

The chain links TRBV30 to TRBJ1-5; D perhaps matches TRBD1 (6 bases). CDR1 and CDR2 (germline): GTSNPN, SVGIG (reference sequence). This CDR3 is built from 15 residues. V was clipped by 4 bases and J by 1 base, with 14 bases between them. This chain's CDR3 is CAWNQKGTSNQPQHF. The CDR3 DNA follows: TGTGCCTGGAATCAGAAAGGGACAAGCAATCAGCCCCAGCATTTT.

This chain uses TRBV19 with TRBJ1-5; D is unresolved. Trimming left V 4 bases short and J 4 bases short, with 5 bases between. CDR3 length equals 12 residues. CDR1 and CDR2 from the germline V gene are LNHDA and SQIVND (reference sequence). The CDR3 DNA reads TGTGCCAGTAGTACCGTAAATCAGCCCCAGCATTTT. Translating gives CASSTVNQPQHF.

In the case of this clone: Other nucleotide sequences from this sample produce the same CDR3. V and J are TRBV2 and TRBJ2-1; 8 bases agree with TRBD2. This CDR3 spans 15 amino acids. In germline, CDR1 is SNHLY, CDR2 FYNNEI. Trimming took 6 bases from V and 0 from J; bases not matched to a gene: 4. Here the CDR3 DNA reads TGTGCCAGCAGCCCTACTAGCGGCTCCTACAATGAGCAGTTCTTC. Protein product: CASSPTSGSYNEQFF.

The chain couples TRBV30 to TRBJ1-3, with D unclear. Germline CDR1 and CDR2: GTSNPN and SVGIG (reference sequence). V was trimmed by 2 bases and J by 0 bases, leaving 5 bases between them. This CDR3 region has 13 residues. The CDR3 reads CAWSYGSGNTIYF. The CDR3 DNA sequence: TGTGCCTGGAGTTATGGCTCTGGAAACACCATATATTTT. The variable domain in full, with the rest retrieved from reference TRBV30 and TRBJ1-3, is SQTIHQWPATLVQPVGSPLSLECTVEGTSNPNLYWYRQAAGRGLQLLFYSVGIGQISSEVPQNLSASRPQDRQFILSSKKLLLSDSGFYLCAWSYGSGNTIYFGEGSWLTVV.

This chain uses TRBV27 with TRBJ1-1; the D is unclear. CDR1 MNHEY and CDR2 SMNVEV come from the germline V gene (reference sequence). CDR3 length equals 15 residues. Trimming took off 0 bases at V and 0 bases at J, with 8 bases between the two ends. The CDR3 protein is CASSLSWVLNTEAFF. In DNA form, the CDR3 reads TGTGCCAGCAGTTTATCGTGGGTCTTGAACACTGAAGCTTTCTTT.

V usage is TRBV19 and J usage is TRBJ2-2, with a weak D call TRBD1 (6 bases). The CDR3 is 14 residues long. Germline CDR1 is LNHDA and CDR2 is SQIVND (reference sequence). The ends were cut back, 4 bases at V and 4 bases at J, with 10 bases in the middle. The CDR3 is CASSNRVSTGELFF. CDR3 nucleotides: TGTGCCAGTAGTAACAGGGTTAGCACCGGGGAGCTGTTTTTT.

The CDR3 loop reads CASSGLAADTQYF. CDR3 DNA: TGTGCCAGCAGTGGTTTGGCGGCTGATACGCAGTATTTT. The genes are TRBV11-3 and TRBJ2-3; the D is unclear. This CDR3 contains 13 residues. The V gene lost 6 bases and the J gene lost 6 bases, with 13 bases spanning the gap. The germline gives CDR1 SGHNT, CDR2 YENEEA.

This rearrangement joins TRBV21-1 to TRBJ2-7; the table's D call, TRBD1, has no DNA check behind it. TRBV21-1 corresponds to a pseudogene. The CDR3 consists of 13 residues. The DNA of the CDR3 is TGTGCCAGCAGCAAGGGACAGGGTTACGAGCAGTACTTC. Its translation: CASSKGQGYEQYF.

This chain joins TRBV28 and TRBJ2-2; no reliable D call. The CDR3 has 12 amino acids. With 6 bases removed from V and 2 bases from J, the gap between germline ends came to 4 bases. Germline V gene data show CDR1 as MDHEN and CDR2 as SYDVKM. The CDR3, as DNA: TGTGCCAGCAGCCGAAACACCGGGGAGCTGTTTTTT. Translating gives CASSRNTGELFF.